This T cell receptor beta chain emerged from a study of blood T cell repertoires in COVID-19. Whole-study context: Sites across the United States, Italy and Spain contributed samples from acute and convalescent COVID-19. Sample material is recorded as cDNA or gDNA derived from T cells, B-cell-depleted T cells, or PBMCs.

Per the authors' pipeline: From reference gene primer amplification, estimates of nucleated cell counts were derived. Some clones are missing from TCRdb's copy, which holds only in-frame ones; the method was immunoSEQ multiplex PCR. V and J calls and clone size come straight from that table; D and trimming were deduced from the DNA. The table includes around 230,000 clones, 81% detected once. The CDR3 has 14 amino acids. From germline, CDR1 is MDHEN and CDR2 SYDVKM. Trimming took 2 bases from V and 6 from J, leaving 13 bases between them. The receptor's source is a woman of 80 years or more with acute or convalescent COVID-19. The chain links TRBV28 to TRBJ1-1; a weak D match, TRBD1 (5 bases). The sequencing input was peripheral blood. The CDR3 DNA is TGTGCCAGCAGTTTAGGCGGGGGGAGCCCTGAAGCTTTCTTT. Amino acids: CASSLGGGSPEAFF.